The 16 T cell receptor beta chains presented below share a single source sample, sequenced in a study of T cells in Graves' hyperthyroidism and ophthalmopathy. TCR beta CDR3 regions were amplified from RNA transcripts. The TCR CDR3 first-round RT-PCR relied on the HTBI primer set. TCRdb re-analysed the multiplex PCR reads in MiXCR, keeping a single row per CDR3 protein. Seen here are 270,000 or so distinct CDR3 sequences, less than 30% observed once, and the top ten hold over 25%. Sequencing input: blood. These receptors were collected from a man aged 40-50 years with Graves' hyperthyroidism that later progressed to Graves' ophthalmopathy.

CDR3 residues: CASSPRAPGVGTEAFF. The CDR3, as DNA: TGTGCCAGCTCCCCCAGGGCGCCCGGAGTGGGCACTGAAGCTTTCTTT. This chain uses TRBV18 with TRBJ1-1; D perhaps matches TRBD1 (5 bases). This CDR3 contains 16 residues. Germline V gene lookup returns CDR1 KGHSH and CDR2 LQKENI. V lost 6 bases to trimming and J lost 4 bases, with 21 bases between them.

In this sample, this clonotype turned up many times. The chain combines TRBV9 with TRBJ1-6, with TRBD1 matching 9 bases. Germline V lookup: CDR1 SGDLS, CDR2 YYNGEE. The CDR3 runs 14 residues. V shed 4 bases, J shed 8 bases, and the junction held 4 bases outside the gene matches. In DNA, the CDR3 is TGTGCCAGCAGCCCTTGGACAGGGGATTCACCCCTCCACTTT. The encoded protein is CASSPWTGDSPLHF.

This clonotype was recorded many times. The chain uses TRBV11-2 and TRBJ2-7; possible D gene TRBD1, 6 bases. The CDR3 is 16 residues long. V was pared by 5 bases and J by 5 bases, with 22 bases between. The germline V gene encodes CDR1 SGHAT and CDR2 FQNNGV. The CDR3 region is CASSHRDNRVLHEQYF. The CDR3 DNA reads TGTGCCAGCAGCCATCGGGACAATAGGGTTTTGCACGAGCAGTACTTC.

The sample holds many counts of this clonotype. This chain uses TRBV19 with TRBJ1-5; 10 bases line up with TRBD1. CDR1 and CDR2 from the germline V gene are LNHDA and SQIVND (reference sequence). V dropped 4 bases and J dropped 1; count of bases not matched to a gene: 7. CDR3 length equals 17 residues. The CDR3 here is CASSNAGTGASNQPQHF. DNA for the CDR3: TGTGCCAGTAGTAATGCGGGGACAGGGGCCAGCAATCAGCCCCAGCATTTT.

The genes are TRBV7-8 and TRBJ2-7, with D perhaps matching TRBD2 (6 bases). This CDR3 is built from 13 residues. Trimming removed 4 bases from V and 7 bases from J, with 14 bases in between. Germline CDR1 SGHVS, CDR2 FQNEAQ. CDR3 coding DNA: TGTGCCAGCAGCTGGGACCGGCGGGGTGAGCAGTACTTC. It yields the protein CASSWDRRGEQYF.

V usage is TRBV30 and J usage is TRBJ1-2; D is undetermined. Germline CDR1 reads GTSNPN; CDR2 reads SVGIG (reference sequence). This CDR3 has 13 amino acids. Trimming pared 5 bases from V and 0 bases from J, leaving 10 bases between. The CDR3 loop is CAWGANPNYGYTF. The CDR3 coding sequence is TGTGCCTGGGGCGCAAACCCTAACTATGGCTACACCTTC.

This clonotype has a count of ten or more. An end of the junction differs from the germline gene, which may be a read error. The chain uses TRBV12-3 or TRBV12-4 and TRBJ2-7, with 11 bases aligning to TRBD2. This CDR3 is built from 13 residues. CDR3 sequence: CASSTTSGKAEGF. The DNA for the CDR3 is TGTGCCAGCAGTACGACTAGCGGGAAAGCCGAGGGATTC.

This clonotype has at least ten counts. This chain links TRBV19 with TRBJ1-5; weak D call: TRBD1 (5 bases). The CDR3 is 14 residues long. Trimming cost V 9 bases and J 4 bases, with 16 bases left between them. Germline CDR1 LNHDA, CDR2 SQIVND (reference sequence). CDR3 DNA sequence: TGTGCCAGCTCGGTACAGGAATTAAATCAGCCCCAGCATTTT. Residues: CASSVQELNQPQHF.

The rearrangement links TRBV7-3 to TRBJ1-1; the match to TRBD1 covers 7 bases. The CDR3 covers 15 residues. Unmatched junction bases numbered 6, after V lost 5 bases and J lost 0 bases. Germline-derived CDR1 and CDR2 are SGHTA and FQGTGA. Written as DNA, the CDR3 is TGTGCCAGCAGCCTGCAACAGGGGATGAACACTGAAGCTTTCTTT. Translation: CASSLQQGMNTEAFF. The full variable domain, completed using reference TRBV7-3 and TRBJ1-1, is GAGVSQTPSNKVTEKGKYVELRCDPISGHTALYWYRQSLGQGPEFLIYFQGTGAADDSGLPNDRFFAVRPEGSVSTLKIQRTERGDSAVYLCASSLQQGMNTEAFFGQGTRLTVV.

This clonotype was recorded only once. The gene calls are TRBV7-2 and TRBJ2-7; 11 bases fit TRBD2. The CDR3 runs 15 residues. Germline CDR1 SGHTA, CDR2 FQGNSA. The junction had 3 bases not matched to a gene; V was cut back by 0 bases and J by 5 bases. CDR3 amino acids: CASSLALAGGHEQYF. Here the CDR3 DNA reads TGTGCCAGCAGCTTAGCGCTAGCGGGAGGCCACGAGCAGTACTTC.

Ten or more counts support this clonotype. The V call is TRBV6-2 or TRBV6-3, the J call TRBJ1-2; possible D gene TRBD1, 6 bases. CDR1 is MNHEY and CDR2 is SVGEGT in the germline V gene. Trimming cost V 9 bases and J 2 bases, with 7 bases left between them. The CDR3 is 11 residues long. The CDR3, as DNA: TGTGCCAGTGGACAGAACTATGGCTACACCTTC. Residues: CASGQNYGYTF.

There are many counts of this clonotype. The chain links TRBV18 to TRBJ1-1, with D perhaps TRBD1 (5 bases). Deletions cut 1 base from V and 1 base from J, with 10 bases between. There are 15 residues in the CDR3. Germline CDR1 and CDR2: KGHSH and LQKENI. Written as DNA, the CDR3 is TGTGCCAGCTCACCACGCCCGGGGGGGAACACTGAAGCTTTCTTT. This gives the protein CASSPRPGGNTEAFF.

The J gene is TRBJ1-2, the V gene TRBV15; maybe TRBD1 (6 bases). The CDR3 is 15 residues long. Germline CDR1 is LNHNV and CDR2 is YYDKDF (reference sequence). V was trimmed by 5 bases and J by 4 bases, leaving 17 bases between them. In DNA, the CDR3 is TGTGCCACCAGCCTTGACCCGGGGGCTACCTATGGCTACACCTTC. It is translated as CATSLDPGATYGYTF.

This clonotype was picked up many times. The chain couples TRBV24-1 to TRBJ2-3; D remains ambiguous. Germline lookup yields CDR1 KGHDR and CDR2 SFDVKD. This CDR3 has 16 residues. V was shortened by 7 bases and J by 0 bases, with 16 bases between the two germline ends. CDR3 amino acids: CATSDPGQPSTDTQYF. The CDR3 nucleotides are TGTGCCACCAGCGACCCTGGCCAGCCAAGCACAGATACGCAGTATTTT.

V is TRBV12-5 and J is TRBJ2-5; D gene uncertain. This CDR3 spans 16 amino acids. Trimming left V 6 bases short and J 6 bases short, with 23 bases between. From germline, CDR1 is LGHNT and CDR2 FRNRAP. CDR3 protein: CASGPYPGLPIKTQYF. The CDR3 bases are TGTGCTAGTGGCCCTTATCCGGGCCTCCCGATCAAGACCCAGTACTTC.

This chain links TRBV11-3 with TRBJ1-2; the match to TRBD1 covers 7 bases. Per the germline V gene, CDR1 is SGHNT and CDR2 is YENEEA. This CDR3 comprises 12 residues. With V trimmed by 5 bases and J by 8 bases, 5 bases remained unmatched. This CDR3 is CASSTTGSGYTF. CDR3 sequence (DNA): TGTGCCAGCAGCACGACAGGGTCCGGCTACACCTTC.